This T cell receptor beta chain was observed in a study of cytomegalovirus exposure and HLA in healthy donors. Findings and caveats of the study: Analysis was carried out at a later point, and it linked a missense DCLRE1C variant to TCR beta V- and J-gene trimming.

From germline, CDR1 is SGHVS and CDR2 FNYEAQ. V dropped 5 bases and J dropped 0; count of bases not matched to a gene: 4. This CDR3 contains 14 residues. Researchers ran the PCR with 60 Vbeta and 13 Jbeta primers. The table came from immunoSEQ multiplex PCR; TCRdb's copy has only in-frame clones and leaves some out. The repertoire consists of around 150,000 clones, with around 77% occurring once and the leading ten covering 4.9%. Notes on this clone: Its antigen is not known.

Source material: PBMCs. This sequence originates from a woman aged 45 to 65 in good health and CMV-seronegative. The V and J genes are TRBV7-6 and TRBJ2-7, with 7 bases that match TRBD1. CDR3 residues: CASSLRDSSYEQYF. The DNA of the CDR3 is TGTGCCAGCAGCCTCAGGGACAGCTCCTACGAGCAGTACTTC.